The next 22 T cell receptor beta chains were all read from a single sample in a study of CD8+ T cells in alopecia areata. cDNA serving as the sequencing template came from extracted, reverse transcribed RNA. Repertoires were generated with immunoSEQ multiplex PCR, while TCRdb's copy carries only in-frame clones and drops some. This table has 170,000 or so clones, about 71% appearing once. The treatment was: oral pan-JAK inhibitor, 5-10 mg twice daily. This specimen consisted of CD4+ T cells sorted from blood, obtained at week 4, from a patient treated with tofacitinib. The receptors were sampled from a human donor with alopecia areata.

The V call is TRBV7-8, the J call TRBJ2-1, with 7 nucleotides matching TRBD1. This CDR3 contains 13 residues. The germline V gene has CDR1 SGHVS and CDR2 FQNEAQ. V trimming: 5 bases; J trimming: 9 bases; junction bases outside the gene matches: 7. The DNA of the CDR3 is TGTGCCAGCAGCCGAGTAGGGGGCGGTGAGCAGTTCTTC. The encoded protein is CASSRVGGGEQFF.

The chain uses TRBV4-2 and TRBJ1-2; D is undetermined. Germline lookup yields CDR1 LGHNA and CDR2 YNFKEQ. The CDR3 runs to 13 residues. The germline V and J ends were trimmed by 1 base and 2 bases, with 5 bases remaining between them. The CDR3 DNA sequence: TGTGCCAGCAGCCAAGCCGGGAACTATGGCTACACCTTC. It translates to CASSQAGNYGYTF.

This clone showed up just once. V is TRBV30 and J is TRBJ1-6; D perhaps matches TRBD1 (5 bases). Germline V gives CDR1 GTSNPN, CDR2 SVGIG (reference sequence). Trimming left V 0 bases short and J 7 bases short, with 13 bases between. CDR3 size: 15 residues. The CDR3 loop is CAWSVLDGGNSPLHF. The CDR3 region has the DNA TGTGCCTGGAGTGTATTGGACGGGGGGAATTCACCCCTCCACTTT.

The chain uses TRBV11-1 and TRBJ2-7; 8 bases are a match to TRBD1. The ends lost 1 base at V and 9 bases at J; junction bases unmatched: 5. The CDR3 runs 13 residues. Germline values: CDR1 SGHAT, CDR2 FQDESV (reference sequence). The CDR3 sequence: CASSLGQGRRQYF. For the CDR3, the DNA is TGTGCCAGCAGCTTAGGACAGGGGAGAAGGCAGTACTTC.

The CDR3, as DNA: TGTGCCTGGATCAATCCCTGGGGGGGTGGCTCACCCCTCCACTTT. Translation gives CAWINPWGGGSPLHF. The chain links TRBV30 to TRBJ1-6; D perhaps matches TRBD1 (5 bases). This CDR3 is built from 15 residues. Germline V lookup: CDR1 GTSNPN, CDR2 SVGIG (reference sequence). V lost 4 bases and J 10 bases, leaving 20 bases between the germline ends.

V gene TRBV10-3 combines with J gene TRBJ2-3, with D unclear. CDR1 ENHRY and CDR2 SYGVKD come from the germline V gene. V was pared by 6 bases and J by 6 bases, with 7 bases between. This CDR3 region has 11 residues. CDR3 nucleotides: TGTGCCATCAGGGCTTGGGATACGCAGTATTTT. Translation: CAIRAWDTQYF.

The chain couples TRBV30 to TRBJ2-5; 7 positions agree with TRBD1. With 7 bases clipped from V and 1 base from J, the junction kept 6 bases outside the gene matches. This CDR3 contains 13 residues. CDR1 and CDR2 (germline): GTSNPN, SVGIG (reference sequence). The CDR3 loop reads CASGTAVQETQYF. In nucleotides, the CDR3 is TGTGCCTCCGGGACAGCCGTCCAAGAGACCCAGTACTTC. The variable domain in full, completed from reference TRBV30 and TRBJ2-5, reads SQTIHQWPATLVQPVGSPLSLECTVEGTSNPNLYWYRQAAGRGLQLLFYSVGIGQISSEVPQNLSASRPQDRQFILSSKKLLLSDSGFYLCASGTAVQETQYFGPGTRLLVL.

This rearrangement joins TRBV25-1 to TRBJ1-1; tentatively, D is TRBD1 (5 bases). This CDR3 has 14 residues. The germline CDR1 and CDR2 sequences are MGHDK and SYGVNS. Trimming cost V 3 bases and J 4 bases, with 12 bases left between them. As DNA, the CDR3 is TGTGCCAGCAGTGAGGCGAGCAGGGTCACTGAAGCTTTCTTT. Protein: CASSEASRVTEAFF.

The V call is TRBV30, the J call TRBJ2-1; tentative D call: TRBD1 (5 bases). Per germline, CDR1 GTSNPN and CDR2 SVGIG (reference sequence). V dropped 4 bases and J dropped 6 bases, with 16 bases sitting between them. The CDR3 runs 14 residues. CDR3 bases: TGTGCCTGGACCCAAAGGGGCTGGATCAATGAGCAGTTCTTC. It codes for CAWTQRGWINEQFF.

V is TRBV13 and J is TRBJ2-3, with TRBD2 matching over 9 bases. V shed 0 bases and J 2 bases; nucleotides not matched to a gene: 6. Germline loops: CDR1 PRHDT, CDR2 FYEKMQ (reference sequence). The CDR3 runs to 17 residues. In DNA form, the CDR3 reads TGTGCCAGCAGCTTAGGCTTCGTAGCGGGGGCCACAGATACGCAGTATTTT. As protein: CASSLGFVAGATDTQYF. The variable domain in full, with the rest retrieved from reference TRBV13 and TRBJ2-3, is AAGVIQSPRHLIKEKRETATLKCYPIPRHDTVYWYQQGPGQDPQFLISFYEKMQSDKGSIPDRFSAQQFSDYHSELNMSSLELGDSALYFCASSLGFVAGATDTQYFGPGTRLTVL.

The chain combines TRBV29-1 with TRBJ2-7; tentatively, D is TRBD1 or TRBD2 (5 bases each). Germline V gene sequence: CDR1 SQVTM, CDR2 ANQGSEA. This CDR3 spans 15 amino acids. V dropped 7 bases and J dropped 2 bases, with 21 bases sitting between them. The CDR3 DNA sequence: TGCAGCGCCAGGGTGGGGGACCGAATCCCCTACGAGCAGTACTTC. As protein: CSARVGDRIPYEQYF.

A note on this clone: Other DNA sequences in the sample encode the same CDR3. V is TRBV29-1 and J is TRBJ2-5; no definite D call. Trimming removed 4 bases at V and 5 bases at J, with 8 bases between. Looked up from germline, CDR1 is SQVTM and CDR2 is ANQGSEA. The CDR3 loop spans 11 amino acids. The CDR3 here is CSVVVGETQYF. As DNA, the CDR3 is TGCAGCGTTGTGGTTGGGGAGACCCAGTACTTC.

In this sample, this clone turned up a few times. The V and J genes are TRBV15 and TRBJ2-7; D unresolved. CDR1 LNHNV and CDR2 YYDKDF come from the germline V gene (reference sequence). This CDR3 contains 11 residues. Trimming pared 5 bases from V and 7 bases from J, leaving 9 bases between. The CDR3 DNA is TGTGCCACCAGCGACGGAAGGGAGCAGTACTTC. Encoded protein: CATSDGREQYF.

The chain carries TRBV5-1 and TRBJ2-4, with D perhaps TRBD1 (6 bases). Trimming took off 1 base at V and 7 bases at J, with 15 bases between the two ends. In germline, CDR1 is SGHRS, CDR2 YFSETQ. The CDR3 is made up of 15 amino acids. CDR3 region: CASSLSQGINNIQYF. The CDR3 DNA is TGCGCCAGCAGCTTGTCCCAGGGGATTAACAACATTCAGTACTTC.

This clone was counted only a few times. The rearrangement joins TRBV11-1 to TRBJ2-1; 12 bases are a match to TRBD2. V trimming: 5 bases; J trimming: 10 bases; junction bases outside the gene matches: 9. The V gene's germline CDR1 is SGHAT and CDR2 FQDESV (reference sequence). The CDR3 length is 15 residues. The chain's CDR3 is CASSVRLAGDREQFF. CDR3 coding DNA: TGTGCCAGCAGCGTACGACTAGCGGGGGATCGGGAGCAGTTCTTC.

To note about this clone: At one end the junction does not follow the germline gene, possibly because of a read error. V is TRBV7-9 and J is TRBJ1-3; weak D call: TRBD1 (5 bases). Germline V gene data show CDR1 as SEHNR and CDR2 as FQNEAQ (reference sequence). The CDR3 contains 14 residues. As DNA, the CDR3 is TGTGCCAGCAGCTTAGCGGCGGATGGGGGATCCGCGGGTTTT. Its translation: CASSLAADGGSAGF.

This clone was detected only a few times. The CDR3 nucleotides read TGTGCCAGCACAGTGTTAACGGGGGGCAGCTATGGCTACACCTTC. Amino acid sequence: CASTVLTGGSYGYTF. The chain employs TRBV28 and TRBJ1-2, with a tentative D call TRBD1 (6 bases). This CDR3 is built from 15 residues. V lost 7 bases and J 4 bases, leaving 19 bases between the germline ends. Germline-derived CDR1 and CDR2 are MDHEN and SYDVKM.

This rearrangement joins TRBV29-1 to TRBJ2-7; either TRBD1 or TRBD2 may supply D (5 bases each). V was shortened by 4 bases and J by 7 bases, with 8 bases between the two germline ends. The CDR3 is 10 amino acids. CDR1 SQVTM and CDR2 ANQGSEA come from the germline V gene. CDR3 DNA: TGCAGCGTTGGCGAGGGGGAGCAGTACTTC. Its protein is CSVGEGEQYF.

J is TRBJ1-4 and V is TRBV5-1; unclear D gene. Germline assignment: CDR1 SGHRS and CDR2 YFSETQ. The CDR3 contains 14 residues. V gave up 0 bases and J gave up 4 bases, with 7 bases separating them. The CDR3 region is CASSLGRFNEKLFF. As DNA, the CDR3 is TGCGCCAGCAGCTTGGGGCGGTTTAATGAAAAACTGTTTTTT.

There are a few counts of this clone. The chain uses TRBV5-1 and TRBJ2-1; D is ambiguous. The CDR3 length is 14 residues. Germline lookup yields CDR1 SGHRS and CDR2 YFSETQ. Trimming removed 1 base at V and 0 bases at J, with 5 bases between. The CDR3 sequence: CASSLQDSYNEQFF. DNA of the CDR3: TGCGCCAGCAGCTTGCAGGACTCCTACAATGAGCAGTTCTTC. Combining the CDR3 with reference TRBV5-1 and TRBJ2-1 gives the whole variable domain KAGVTQTPRYLIKTRGQQVTLSCSPISGHRSVSWYQQTPGQGLQFLFEYFSETQRNKGNFPGRFSGRQFSNSRSEMNVSTLELGDSALYLCASSLQDSYNEQFFGPGTRLTVL.

The chain recombines TRBV27 with TRBJ2-7; 7 nucleotides match TRBD1. This CDR3 spans 14 amino acids. With 5 bases clipped from V and 5 bases from J, the junction kept 9 bases outside the gene matches. Germline V gene lookup returns CDR1 MNHEY and CDR2 SMNVEV (reference sequence). The CDR3 DNA follows: TGTGCCAGCAGTCCCCGACAGGGTAACCACGAGCAGTACTTC. Translated: CASSPRQGNHEQYF.

This clone was counted only a few times. This chain connects TRBV7-3 to TRBJ2-7; tentative D call: TRBD1 (6 bases). This CDR3 has 13 residues. The germline CDR1 and CDR2 sequences are SGHTA and FQGTGA. V lost 2 bases and J 10 bases, leaving 15 bases between the germline ends. The CDR3 DNA follows: TGTGCCAGCAGCTTAGACCCGGACAGACCCCAGTACTTC. Amino acid sequence: CASSLDPDRPQYF.